This T cell receptor (beta chain) was sequenced in a study of blood T cell repertoires in COVID-19. Libraries were prepared by immunoSEQ multiplex PCR; TCRdb keeps only in-frame clonotypes and omits some of them. Here the sample spans roughly 80,000 clones, around four fifths being singletons. The V gene's germline CDR1 is ENHRY and CDR2 SYGVKD. The CDR3 extends over 16 amino acids. Trimming at V came to 4 bases and at J to 4 bases, leaving 11 bases not matched to a gene. Sequencing used peripheral blood. The rearrangement uses TRBV10-3 and TRBJ2-7, with TRBD1 identical over 9 bases. This clonotype was obtained from a human donor in a cohort sampled during active COVID-19. In DNA form, the CDR3 reads TGTGCCATCAGTGGGGGGTTCGGGACAGGGCTGTACGAGCAGTACTTC. This gives the protein CAISGGFGTGLYEQYF.